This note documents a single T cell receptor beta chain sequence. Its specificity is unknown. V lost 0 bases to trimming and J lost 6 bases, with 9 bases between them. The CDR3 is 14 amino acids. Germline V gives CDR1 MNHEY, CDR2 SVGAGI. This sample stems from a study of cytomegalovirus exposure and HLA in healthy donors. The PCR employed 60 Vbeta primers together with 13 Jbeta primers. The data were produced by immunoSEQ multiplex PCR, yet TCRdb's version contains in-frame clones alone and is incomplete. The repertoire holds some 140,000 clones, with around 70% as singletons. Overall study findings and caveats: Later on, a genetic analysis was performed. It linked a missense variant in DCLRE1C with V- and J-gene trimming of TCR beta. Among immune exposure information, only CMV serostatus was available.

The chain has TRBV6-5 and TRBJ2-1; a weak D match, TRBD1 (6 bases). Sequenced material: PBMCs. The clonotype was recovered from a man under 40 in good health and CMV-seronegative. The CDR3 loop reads CASSYSIGGNEQFF. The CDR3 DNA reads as TGTGCCAGCAGTTACTCGATAGGGGGCAATGAGCAGTTCTTC.